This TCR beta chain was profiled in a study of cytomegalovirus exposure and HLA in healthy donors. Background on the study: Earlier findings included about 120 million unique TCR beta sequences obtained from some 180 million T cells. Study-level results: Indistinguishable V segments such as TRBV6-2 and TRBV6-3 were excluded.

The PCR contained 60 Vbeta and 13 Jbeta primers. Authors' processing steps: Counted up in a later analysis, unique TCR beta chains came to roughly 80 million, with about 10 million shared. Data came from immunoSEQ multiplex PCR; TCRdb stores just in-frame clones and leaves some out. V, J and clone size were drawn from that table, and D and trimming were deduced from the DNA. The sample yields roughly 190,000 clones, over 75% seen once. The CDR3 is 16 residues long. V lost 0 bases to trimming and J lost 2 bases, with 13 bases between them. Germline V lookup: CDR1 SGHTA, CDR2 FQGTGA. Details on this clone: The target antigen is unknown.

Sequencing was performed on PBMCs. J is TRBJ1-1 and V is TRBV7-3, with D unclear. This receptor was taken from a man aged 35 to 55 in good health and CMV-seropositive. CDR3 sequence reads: CASSLTAPIVNTEAFF. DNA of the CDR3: TGTGCCAGCAGCTTAACTGCGCCAATTGTCAACACTGAAGCTTTCTTT.